Only a few counts were recorded for the clone carrying this T cell receptor beta chain. The antigen remains undetermined. Libraries for TCR beta were made by quantitative 5'-RACE with molecular barcodes. TCRdb re-derived calls from the 5' RACE reads in MiXCR, one entry per CDR3 protein. The data show 200,000 to 300,000 distinct CDR3 sequences, about 10% seen once. The data derive from a study of CD8 T cells in ankylosing spondylitis. Regarding the study as a whole: Disease-linked clones had a CD8+ phenotype and relatively low frequency in peripheral blood. Seemingly distinctive of ankylosing spondylitis blood was a TCR beta motif formed by eight highly homologous variants. Clones tied to disease were said to be significantly enriched in matched ankylosing spondylitis synovial fluid.

Germline values: CDR1 SGHRS, CDR2 YFSETQ. With V trimmed by 4 bases and J by 4 bases, 6 bases remained unmatched. This CDR3 spans 14 amino acids. Sequencing was performed on blood, either unsorted or a sorted T cell fraction (not recorded which). This chain connects TRBV5-1 to TRBJ1-1, with 8 nucleotides matching TRBD1. The TCR sequence derives from a male donor with ankylosing spondylitis or in good health (not recorded which). Here the CDR3 DNA reads TGCGCCAGCAGCATGTCAGGGGGCACCACTGAAGCTTTCTTT. This sequence encodes CASSMSGGTTEAFF. Full variable domain (rest looked up from reference TRBV5-1 and TRBJ1-1): KAGVTQTPRYLIKTRGQQVTLSCSPISGHRSVSWYQQTPGQGLQFLFEYFSETQRNKGNFPGRFSGRQFSNSRSEMNVSTLELGDSALYLCASSMSGGTTEAFFGQGTRLTVV.